The 11 T cell receptor beta chains in this list originate from one sample, sequenced in a study of shared clonotypes between healthy human individuals. The assay was immunoSEQ multiplex PCR, and TCRdb's table has in-frame clones only and misses some. The table records 2 million to 2.5 million clones, roughly 95% of them present only once. The specimen was naive CD4+ T cells sorted from blood. Subset described: CD45RA+ positively selected. Source of these receptors: a man aged 18 to 29 in good health.

CDR3 DNA: TGTGCCAGCAGTCACCTAGCGGGAGGGAACTACGAGCAGTACTTC. It encodes CASSHLAGGNYEQYF. V is TRBV6-5 and J is TRBJ2-7; 12 bases fit TRBD2. Germline-derived CDR1 and CDR2 are MNHEY and SVGAGI. V lost 5 bases, J lost 3 bases, and 5 bases stayed unmatched. This CDR3 spans 15 amino acids.

This chain links TRBV6-4 with TRBJ2-7; D unclear. The V end lost 4 bases, the J end lost 0 bases, and 13 bases lay between the germline ends. This CDR3 contains 15 residues. Germline assignment: CDR1 MRHNA and CDR2 SNTAGT. Here the CDR3 reads CASSGPGGLSYEQYF. CDR3 bases: TGTGCCAGCAGTGGGCCGGGCGGCCTCTCCTACGAGCAGTACTTC.

This chain uses TRBV28 with TRBJ2-2; possible D gene TRBD1, 5 bases. This CDR3 is built from 12 residues. Germline V CDR1 and CDR2: MDHEN, SYDVKM. Trimming took 6 bases from V and 6 from J, leaving 8 bases between them. This CDR3 reads CASREGAGELFF. Written as DNA, the CDR3 is TGTGCCAGCAGAGAAGGGGCCGGGGAGCTGTTTTTT.

This chain uses TRBV2 with TRBJ2-7; unclear D gene. V was shortened by 2 bases and J by 0 bases, with 11 bases between the two germline ends. The CDR3 sequence is 15 residues long. Looked up from germline, CDR1 is SNHLY and CDR2 is FYNNEI. This CDR3 is CASSERRVSSYEQYF. CDR3 nucleotides: TGTGCCAGCAGTGAAAGACGAGTCAGCTCCTACGAGCAGTACTTC. Variable domain in full (rest from reference TRBV2 and TRBJ2-7): EPEVTQTPSHQVTQMGQEVILRCVPISNHLYFYWYRQILGQKVEFLVSFYNNEISEKSEIFDDQFSVERPDGSNFTLKIRSTKLEDSAMYFCASSERRVSSYEQYFGPGTRLTVT.

V and J are TRBV5-6 and TRBJ2-4; D might be TRBD1 or TRBD2, each matching 5 bases. The V and J ends lost 1 base and 4 bases respectively, with 12 bases between them. This CDR3 spans 15 amino acids. Germline V gene lookup returns CDR1 SGHDT and CDR2 YYEEEE. The CDR3 coding sequence is TGTGCCAGCAGCTTGTGGGACCGACTTAAAAACATTCAGTACTTC. This codes for CASSLWDRLKNIQYF.

The gene calls are TRBV30 and TRBJ2-1; D is undetermined. The CDR3 length is 12 residues. Germline V CDR1 and CDR2: GTSNPN, SVGIG (reference sequence). Trimming stripped 4 bases from V and 5 bases from J, with 9 bases between. CDR3 residues: CAWNSRDNEQFF. CDR3 DNA sequence: TGTGCCTGGAATTCCCGGGACAATGAGCAGTTCTTC.

This clone was recorded once. The rearrangement links TRBV6-5 to TRBJ1-3, with unresolved D. The CDR3 runs 11 residues. V shed 8 bases and J shed 9 bases, with 11 bases lying between them. Looked up from germline, CDR1 is MNHEY and CDR2 is SVGAGI. For the CDR3, the DNA is TGTGCCAGCCACAACGGCCCCACCATATATTTT. This sequence encodes CASHNGPTIYF.

The V and J genes are TRBV19 and TRBJ2-4; D ambiguous. Germline CDR1 is LNHDA and CDR2 is SQIVND (reference sequence). Trimming shortened V by 7 bases and J by 0 bases, and 10 bases separated the two germline ends. The CDR3 is 14 amino acids. CDR3 amino acids: CASTVDLAKNIQYF. Here the CDR3 DNA reads TGTGCCAGTACGGTCGATCTAGCCAAAAACATTCAGTACTTC. Drawing the rest from reference TRBV19 and TRBJ2-4, the complete variable domain is DGGITQSPKYLFRKEGQNVTLSCEQNLNHDAMYWYRQDPGQGLRLIYYSQIVNDFQKGDIAEGYSVSREKKESFPLTVTSAQKNPTAFYLCASTVDLAKNIQYFGAGTRLSVL.

V usage is TRBV5-1 and J usage is TRBJ1-2; maybe TRBD1 (6 bases). The germline CDR1 and CDR2 sequences are SGHRS and YFSETQ. The V and J ends lost 0 bases and 7 bases respectively, with 19 bases between them. The CDR3 sequence is 16 residues long. The CDR3 here is CASSLAVDGGLGGYTF. The CDR3 DNA follows: TGCGCCAGCAGCTTGGCCGTCGACGGGGGGCTAGGTGGCTACACCTTC.

The chain links TRBV7-3 to TRBJ2-3; unclear D gene. The germline gives CDR1 SGHTA, CDR2 FQGTGA. This CDR3 spans 14 amino acids. V shed 5 bases and J shed 0 bases, with 9 bases lying between them. CDR3 in DNA: TGTGCCAGCAGCCCAGGACGGAGCACAGATACGCAGTATTTT. Protein product: CASSPGRSTDTQYF.

The chain joins TRBV10-2 to TRBJ1-2; 9 bases match TRBD1. The junction had 8 bases not matched to a gene; V was cut back by 4 bases and J by 8 bases. The CDR3 loop spans 14 amino acids. Germline V gene lookup returns CDR1 WSHSY and CDR2 SAAADI. In DNA, the CDR3 is TGCGCCAGCAGTGCCCTACAGGGGGCGCACGGCTACACCTTC. This encodes CASSALQGAHGYTF.